One sample yielded the 14 T cell receptor beta chains listed below, sequenced in a study of lymphopenia after photon versus proton radiotherapy. Here immunoSEQ multiplex PCR was the method, and the copy in TCRdb shows in-frame clones only, minus some. The data hold about 42,000 clones, with about 85% observed a single time. Here the sequenced sample was peripheral blood, taken from a patient treated with proton-based radiotherapy. The receptors were sampled from a woman in her 70s with pancreatic cancer.

This chain uses TRBV19 with TRBJ2-5; TRBD1 agrees at 11 bases. Unmatched junction bases numbered 5, after V lost 9 bases and J lost 5 bases. The CDR3 extends over 13 amino acids. Looked up from germline, CDR1 is LNHDA and CDR2 is SQIVND (reference sequence). CDR3 protein: CASGQGARETQYF. The CDR3, as DNA: TGTGCCAGCGGACAGGGGGCGCGGGAGACCCAGTACTTC.

This clone is deemed medium-sized. CDR3 region: CASTISYRDRDHEQFF. Here the CDR3 DNA reads TGTGCCAGCACCATATCTTACCGGGACAGGGACCATGAGCAGTTCTTC. V is TRBV7-2 and J is TRBJ2-1; 9 nucleotides agree with TRBD1. V lost 7 bases and J lost 8; bases outside the gene matches: 15. The CDR3 length is 16 residues. Germline V gives CDR1 SGHTA, CDR2 FQGNSA. The complete variable domain, with remaining parts taken from reference TRBV7-2 and TRBJ2-1, reads GAGVSQSPSNKVTEKGKDVELRCDPISGHTALYWYRQSLGQGLEFLIYFQGNSAPDKSGLPSDRFSAERTGGSVSTLTIQRTQQEDSAVYLCASTISYRDRDHEQFFGPGTRLTVL.

This clone was picked up one time. The V gene is TRBV7-3, the J gene TRBJ2-7, with D tentatively TRBD2 (5 bases). The length of the CDR3 is 13 residues. Per the germline V gene, CDR1 is SGHTA and CDR2 is FQGTGA. V dropped 5 bases and J dropped 6 bases, with 14 bases sitting between them. Written as DNA, the CDR3 is TGTGCCAGCAGCCCTGGTGGGAGATCCGAGCAGTACTTC. The encoded protein is CASSPGGRSEQYF.

The rearrangement links TRBV11-3 to TRBJ2-3; no firm D call. With 5 bases removed from V and 5 bases from J, the gap between germline ends came to 8 bases. CDR1 and CDR2 from the germline V gene are SGHNT and YENEEA. CDR3 length: 12 residues. For the CDR3, the DNA is TGTGCCAGCAGCGAAAGAGGAGATACGCAGTATTTT. Translated: CASSERGDTQYF. The full variable domain, with the rest looked up from reference TRBV11-3 and TRBJ2-3, is EAGVVQSPRYKIIEKKQPVAFWCNPISGHNTLYWYLQNLGQGPELLIRYENEEAVDDSQLPKDRFSAERLKGVDSTLKIQPAELGDSAVYLCASSERGDTQYFGPGTRLTVL.

V gene TRBV30 combines with J gene TRBJ2-5, with D unclear. Germline V gene lookup returns CDR1 GTSNPN and CDR2 SVGIG (reference sequence). The CDR3 is 13 residues long. Deletions cut 8 bases from V and 2 bases from J, with 15 bases between. Here the CDR3 reads CAQRRTLQETQYF. CDR3 bases: TGTGCCCAGCGTCGGACCTTACAAGAGACCCAGTACTTC.

This clone was observed a few times. The chain employs TRBV5-1 and TRBJ2-7; D perhaps matches TRBD2 (6 bases). Looked up from germline, CDR1 is SGHRS and CDR2 is YFSETQ. There are 15 residues in the CDR3. V gave up 3 bases and J gave up 0 bases, with 13 bases separating them. CDR3 DNA: TGCGCCAGCAGCTGGGGGACTTTAGTCTCCTACGAGCAGTACTTC. Amino acid sequence: CASSWGTLVSYEQYF. The variable domain in full, with the rest retrieved from reference TRBV5-1 and TRBJ2-7, is KAGVTQTPRYLIKTRGQQVTLSCSPISGHRSVSWYQQTPGQGLQFLFEYFSETQRNKGNFPGRFSGRQFSNSRSEMNVSTLELGDSALYLCASSWGTLVSYEQYFGPGTRLTVT.

The chain employs TRBV7-9 and TRBJ1-3; 7 bases are shared with TRBD1. This CDR3 spans 16 amino acids. Germline CDR1 reads SEHNR; CDR2 reads FQNEAQ (reference sequence). V lost 1 base to trimming and J lost 4 bases; unmatched junction nucleotides: 7. The CDR3 loop is CASSLGAETGGNTIYF. CDR3 bases: TGTGCCAGCAGCTTAGGTGCTGAGACAGGGGGAAACACCATATATTTT.

CDR3 nucleotides: TGTGCCAGCAGAAATCCAACAGGGGCAGATACGCAGTATTTT. Protein product: CASRNPTGADTQYF. The chain joins TRBV6-5 to TRBJ2-3; 7 positions agree with TRBD1. Germline V gene data show CDR1 as MNHEY and CDR2 as SVGAGI. The CDR3 totals 14 residues. The V and J ends lost 6 bases and 4 bases, in that order; junction bases with no gene match: 7.

The chain employs TRBV28 and TRBJ1-2; TRBD1 matches at 9 bases. CDR1 is MDHEN and CDR2 is SYDVKM in the germline V gene. The CDR3 covers 14 residues. Trimming took 4 bases from V and 4 from J; bases not matched to a gene: 4. The CDR3 DNA follows: TGTGCCAGCAGTTCGGGACAGGGAGGCTATGGCTACACCTTC. Amino acid sequence: CASSSGQGGYGYTF.

This clone was counted only a few times. The chain employs TRBV5-5 and TRBJ2-7; no reliable D call. This CDR3 comprises 11 residues. V was pared by 0 bases and J by 5 bases, with 3 bases between. Germline V lookup: CDR1 SGHKS, CDR2 YYEKEE (reference sequence). CDR3 protein: CASSLEDEQYF. The CDR3 DNA reads as TGTGCCAGCAGCTTGGAAGACGAGCAGTACTTC.

V gene TRBV6-1 combines with J gene TRBJ2-5, with D hard to call. From germline, CDR1 is MNHNS and CDR2 SASEGT. The CDR3 extends over 12 amino acids. V was pared by 6 bases and J by 0 bases, with 5 bases between. This CDR3 reads CASSPYQETQYF. CDR3 coding DNA: TGTGCCAGCAGCCCGTACCAAGAGACCCAGTACTTC.

The chain couples TRBV28 to TRBJ2-6; 11 nucleotides agree with TRBD1. The V gene's germline CDR1 is MDHEN and CDR2 SYDVKM. The CDR3 loop spans 18 amino acids. V was clipped by 5 bases and J by 2 bases; unmatched bases: 8. The CDR3: CASSRPGQGVAGANVLTF. For the CDR3, the DNA is TGTGCCAGCAGTCGTCCGGGACAGGGGGTAGCTGGGGCCAACGTCCTGACTTTC.

The chain combines TRBV27 with TRBJ2-5; D uncertain. CDR1 and CDR2 (germline): MNHEY, SMNVEV (reference sequence). The CDR3 extends over 12 amino acids. Trimming cost V 3 bases and J 4 bases, with 6 bases left between them. The CDR3 region is CASSFDRETQYF. The CDR3 DNA sequence: TGTGCCAGCAGTTTTGATCGAGAGACCCAGTACTTC.

The chain combines TRBV19 with TRBJ2-7, with D tentatively TRBD1 or TRBD2 (5 bases each). The CDR3 is 12 residues long. Trimming pared 5 bases from V and 6 bases from J, leaving 11 bases between. The germline V gene encodes CDR1 LNHDA and CDR2 SQIVND (reference sequence). The CDR3 DNA follows: TGTGCCAGTAGTGTCGACGGGGCCGAGCAGTACTTC. Translated, it gives CASSVDGAEQYF.